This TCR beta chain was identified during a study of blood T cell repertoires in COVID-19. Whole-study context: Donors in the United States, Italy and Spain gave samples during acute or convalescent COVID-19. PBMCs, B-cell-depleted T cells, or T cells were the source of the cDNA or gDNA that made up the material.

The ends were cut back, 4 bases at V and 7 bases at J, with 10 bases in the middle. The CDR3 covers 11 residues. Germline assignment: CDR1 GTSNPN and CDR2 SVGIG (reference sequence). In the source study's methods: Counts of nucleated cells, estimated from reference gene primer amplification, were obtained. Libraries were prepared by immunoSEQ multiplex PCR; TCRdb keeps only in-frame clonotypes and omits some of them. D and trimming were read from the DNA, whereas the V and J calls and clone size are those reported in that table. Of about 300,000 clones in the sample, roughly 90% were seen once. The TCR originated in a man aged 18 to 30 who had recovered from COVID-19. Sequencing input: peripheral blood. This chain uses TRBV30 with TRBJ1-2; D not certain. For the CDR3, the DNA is TGTGCCTGGATTAAGGGAGGTGGCTACACCTTC. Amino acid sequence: CAWIKGGGYTF.